The 24 T cell receptor beta chains below were found in one sample sequenced in a study of PD-L1 blockade in urothelial cancer. TCRdb's table, derived via immunoSEQ multiplex PCR, lists solely in-frame clones and lacks some. Seen here are some 75,000 clones, 75% to 95% observed once, and the top ten hold roughly 0.87%. Time point here: peripheral blood 6 weeks after treatment start. Sample: PBMCs, taken around atezolizumab (anti-PD-L1) treatment. These receptors originate from a woman of 80 years or more with urothelial cancer.

This clone was counted once. The J gene is TRBJ1-1, the V gene TRBV6-5; D ambiguous. Germline values: CDR1 MNHEY, CDR2 SVGAGI. With 5 bases removed from V and 5 bases from J, the gap between germline ends came to 9 bases. This CDR3 spans 12 amino acids. The CDR3 reads CASSPRSTEAFF. The DNA of the CDR3 is TGTGCCAGCAGTCCCAGAAGTACTGAAGCTTTCTTT.

In DNA, the CDR3 is TGTGCCACCAACCTAGCGGGAGGGTACAATGAGCAGTTCTTC. Residues: CATNLAGGYNEQFF. V gene TRBV15 combines with J gene TRBJ2-1; 12 bases fit TRBD2. The germline V gene encodes CDR1 LNHNV and CDR2 YYDKDF (reference sequence). This CDR3 spans 14 amino acids. V shed 7 bases, J shed 4 bases, and the junction held 2 bases outside the gene matches.

V is TRBV19 and J is TRBJ2-1, with 14 bases that match TRBD2. Trimming took 6 bases from V and 9 from J; bases not matched to a gene: 10. CDR3 length: 16 residues. The V gene's germline CDR1 is LNHDA and CDR2 SQIVND (reference sequence). CDR3 coding DNA: TGTGCCAGTAGAACCTCGACTAGCGGGAGGGCCGGTGAGCAGTTCTTC. As protein: CASRTSTSGRAGEQFF.

The chain links TRBV5-1 to TRBJ2-3; 7 nucleotides agree with TRBD1. CDR3 length: 16 residues. The germline V gene encodes CDR1 SGHRS and CDR2 YFSETQ. Germline trimming cut 3 bases from V and 3 bases from J; bases unmatched to any gene: 10. The CDR3 DNA is TGCGCCAGCAGCTCCATAGGGGGCGTGGGAACAGATACGCAGTATTTT. It codes for CASSSIGGVGTDTQYF.

The genes are TRBV19 and TRBJ2-7; D remains unclear. Trimming took off 5 bases at V and 3 bases at J, with 20 bases between the two ends. The CDR3 covers 16 residues. The germline CDR1 and CDR2 sequences are LNHDA and SQIVND (reference sequence). The CDR3 protein is CASSVFPTFGRYEQYF. CDR3 sequence (DNA): TGTGCCAGTAGTGTCTTCCCCACATTTGGGCGCTACGAGCAGTACTTC.

The rearrangement joins TRBV10-1 to TRBJ1-2; D ambiguous. This CDR3 is 12 amino acids long. V was pared by 5 bases and J by 4 bases, with 8 bases between. Germline CDR1 reads WNHNN; CDR2 reads SYGVQD (reference sequence). The CDR3 is CASSPGTYGYTF. Written as DNA, the CDR3 is TGCGCCAGCAGTCCTGGCACCTATGGCTACACCTTC.

V gene TRBV28 combines with J gene TRBJ1-1, with 7 positions matching TRBD1. CDR3 length equals 15 residues. CDR1 is MDHEN, CDR2 SYDVKM, per germline. The V gene end was trimmed by 3 bases and the J gene end by 4 bases; junction bases not matched to a gene: 8. The CDR3, as DNA: TGTGCCAGCAGTTTCCCGGGACAGATGACCACTGAAGCTTTCTTT. This gives the protein CASSFPGQMTTEAFF.

The gene calls are TRBV5-5 and TRBJ2-2, with D possibly being TRBD2 (5 bases). Deletions cut 3 bases from V and 1 base from J, with 10 bases between. This CDR3 is 15 amino acids long. CDR1 SGHKS and CDR2 YYEKEE come from the germline V gene (reference sequence). The chain's CDR3 is CASSSGGGNTGELFF. The CDR3 bases are TGTGCCAGCAGCTCCGGCGGAGGGAACACCGGGGAGCTGTTTTTT.

The V gene is TRBV2, the J gene TRBJ1-4, with D possibly matching TRBD1 (5 bases). CDR1 and CDR2 from the germline V gene are SNHLY and FYNNEI. The CDR3 has 15 residues. V lost 1 base, J lost 4 bases, and 10 bases lay in between. The CDR3 DNA is TGTGCCAGCAGTGAAGGTACAGGCCGTAATGAAAAACTGTTTTTT. Translated, it gives CASSEGTGRNEKLFF.

The chain recombines TRBV2 with TRBJ2-3; D remains ambiguous. CDR1 is SNHLY and CDR2 is FYNNEI in the germline V gene. CDR3 size: 13 residues. Between the trimmed V and J ends, which lost 4 bases and 0 bases, there was a span of 5 bases. The CDR3 nucleotides are TGTGCCAGCAGTGTCTCTAGCACAGATACGCAGTATTTT. Its translation: CASSVSSTDTQYF. The full variable domain, its missing parts supplied by reference TRBV2 and TRBJ2-3, is EPEVTQTPSHQVTQMGQEVILRCVPISNHLYFYWYRQILGQKVEFLVSFYNNEISEKSEIFDDQFSVERPDGSNFTLKIRSTKLEDSAMYFCASSVSSTDTQYFGPGTRLTVL.

The chain links TRBV5-1 to TRBJ2-3, with 8 positions matching TRBD2. CDR1 and CDR2 (germline): SGHRS, YFSETQ. This CDR3 is 19 amino acids long. V shed 3 bases and J 3 bases; nucleotides not matched to a gene: 18. CDR3 sequence (DNA): TGCGCCAGCAGCTCCGGGAGGGGGGGCGGGAGCCCTATTACAGATACGCAGTATTTT. It is translated as CASSSGRGGGSPITDTQYF.

DNA for the CDR3: TGTGCCAGCAGCGTAGTTAGTAGCGGGAGAACCAATGAGCAGTTCTTC. Translated, it gives CASSVVSSGRTNEQFF. The gene calls are TRBV9 and TRBJ2-1; 9 positions match TRBD2. V lost 0 bases, J lost 6 bases, and 7 bases stayed unmatched. The CDR3 consists of 16 residues. Germline loops: CDR1 SGDLS, CDR2 YYNGEE.

This sequence joins TRBV18 and TRBJ2-2, with D possibly being TRBD2 (5 bases). CDR1 is KGHSH, CDR2 LQKENI, per germline. This CDR3 is built from 16 residues. V was clipped by 3 bases and J by 4 bases, with 15 bases between them. CDR3 protein: CASSPSWESSTGELFF. The CDR3 DNA sequence: TGTGCCAGCTCACCCTCTTGGGAGTCCTCCACCGGGGAGCTGTTTTTT.

The chain joins TRBV5-1 to TRBJ2-7, with 7 bases identical to TRBD1. Germline-derived CDR1 and CDR2 are SGHRS and YFSETQ. The CDR3 runs to 14 residues. The junction had 9 bases not matched to a gene; V was cut back by 5 bases and J by 4 bases. CDR3 in amino acids: CASRSPGGFYEQYF. For the CDR3, the DNA is TGCGCCAGCAGATCCCCAGGGGGATTTTACGAGCAGTACTTC.

The gene calls are TRBV18 and TRBJ2-1; 14 bases map to TRBD2. The CDR3 runs 20 residues. The germline CDR1 and CDR2 sequences are KGHSH and LQKENI. V gave up 3 bases and J gave up 9 bases; unmatched junction bases: 19. The CDR3, as DNA: TGTGCCAGCTCACCGGTTAGGGGACTAGCGGGAGTCGGGAGGATTAGTGAGCAGTTCTTC. Amino acids: CASSPVRGLAGVGRISEQFF.

The chain couples TRBV5-1 to TRBJ1-2; D is undetermined. This CDR3 has 15 amino acids. Trimming removed 0 bases from V and 3 bases from J, with 12 bases in between. Germline values: CDR1 SGHRS, CDR2 YFSETQ. CDR3 sequence reads: CASSLDPGKDYGYTF. CDR3 DNA: TGCGCCAGCAGCTTGGACCCGGGAAAGGACTATGGCTACACCTTC.

The V and J genes are TRBV6-1 and TRBJ2-2; weak D call: TRBD2 (5 bases). Germline V gene sequence: CDR1 MNHNS, CDR2 SASEGT. V was trimmed by 0 bases and J by 6 bases, leaving 11 bases between them. The CDR3 sequence is 15 residues long. The CDR3 DNA follows: TGTGCCAGCAGTGAAGCCACTAGGGTCGCCGGGGAGCTGTTTTTT. This encodes CASSEATRVAGELFF.

This sequence joins TRBV2 and TRBJ1-6, with 9 bases matching TRBD1. The junction had 7 bases not matched to a gene; V was cut back by 4 bases and J by 9 bases. Germline V lookup: CDR1 SNHLY, CDR2 FYNNEI. The CDR3 loop spans 15 amino acids. The CDR3 reads CASSAGQGHRSPLHF. In DNA form, the CDR3 reads TGTGCCAGCAGTGCGGGACAGGGTCATCGTTCACCCCTCCACTTT.

The chain recombines TRBV5-4 with TRBJ2-1, with 7 positions matching TRBD2. Germline assignment: CDR1 SGHNT and CDR2 YYREEE (reference sequence). The CDR3 is 15 amino acids. Unmatched junction bases numbered 4, after V lost 4 bases and J lost 0 bases. In DNA, the CDR3 is TGTGCCAGCAGCAGCTTAGCGGGCTCCTACAATGAGCAGTTCTTC. Residues: CASSSLAGSYNEQFF.

The chain has TRBV7-9 and TRBJ1-2; weak D call: TRBD1 (5 bases). Germline CDR1 reads SEHNR; CDR2 reads FQNEAQ (reference sequence). The CDR3 is 14 amino acids. Trimming left V 4 bases short and J 3 bases short, with 12 bases between. The CDR3 DNA follows: TGTGCCAGCAGCTCGTGGGGGAGGGACTATGGCTACACCTTC. Its protein product is CASSSWGRDYGYTF. The variable domain in full, with the rest retrieved from reference TRBV7-9 and TRBJ1-2, is DTGVSQNPRHKITKRGQNVTFRCDPISEHNRLYWYRQTLGQGPEFLTYFQNEAQLEKSRLLSDRFSAERPKGSFSTLEIQRTEQGDSAMYLCASSSWGRDYGYTFGSGTRLTVV.

The V call is TRBV6-1, the J call TRBJ2-7, with 7 bases aligning to TRBD2. V shed 1 base and J 2 bases; nucleotides not matched to a gene: 8. The CDR3 extends over 16 amino acids. Germline CDR1 reads MNHNS; CDR2 reads SASEGT. The CDR3 protein is CASSEGGGSLPYEQYF. CDR3 bases: TGTGCCAGCAGTGAAGGAGGCGGGAGCCTCCCCTACGAGCAGTACTTC.

V gene TRBV7-9 combines with J gene TRBJ1-1; unclear D gene. CDR1 and CDR2 from the germline V gene are SEHNR and FQNEAQ (reference sequence). This CDR3 comprises 13 residues. V was cut by 5 bases and J by 0 bases, with 7 bases left in between. The CDR3 DNA reads as TGTGCCAGCAGCCCGAGCCTGAACACTGAAGCTTTCTTT. It specifies CASSPSLNTEAFF.

The J gene is TRBJ2-1, the V gene TRBV5-8; 7 bases fit TRBD1. The length of the CDR3 is 15 residues. V lost 3 bases and J lost 4; bases outside the gene matches: 7. Germline V gene data show CDR1 as SGHTS and CDR2 as YDEGEE. CDR3 protein: CASSSRDRQYNEQFF. The CDR3 nucleotides read TGTGCCAGCAGCTCTAGGGACAGACAATACAATGAGCAGTTCTTC.

The genes are TRBV28 and TRBJ1-4; 12 nucleotides agree with TRBD1. This CDR3 spans 16 amino acids. J lost 8 bases, V lost 4 bases, and 8 bases had no gene match. Germline-derived CDR1 and CDR2 are MDHEN and SYDVKM. The CDR3 DNA sequence: TGTGCCAGCAGTTCCCGGGACAGGGGGCCGGGAGAAAAACTGTTTTTT. Encoded protein: CASSSRDRGPGEKLFF.